This T cell receptor (beta chain) was obtained from a study of spatial heterogeneity in lung cancer. Documented time point: sample taken at primary tumor resection. Whole RNA, which was extracted from tumor, nontumor lung tissue or frozen PBMC, was sequenced without any cell sorting. There were some 70 donors, all of them untreated patients with early-stage non-small cell lung cancer. TCRdb fed the 5' RACE reads into MiXCR, producing one record per CDR3 protein. This table has nearly 50,000 distinct CDR3 sequences, approximately 7.6% appearing once. Germline V gene data show CDR1 as MDHEN and CDR2 as SYDVKM. The CDR3 length is 13 residues. The ends were cut back, 2 bases at V and 5 bases at J, with 9 bases in the middle.

The chain couples TRBV28 to TRBJ2-5; tentatively, D is TRBD1 (6 bases). The receptor was derived from a female donor with early-stage non-small cell lung cancer. The material sequenced was PBMCs, taken at surgery. CDR3 protein: CASSLGQYETQYF. CDR3 in DNA: TGTGCCAGCAGTTTAGGACAGTATGAGACCCAGTACTTC.